This T cell receptor (beta chain) was profiled in a study of graft-versus-host responses after intestinal transplantation. Trimming shortened V by 10 bases and J by 0 bases, and 13 bases separated the two germline ends. The germline V gene has CDR1 ENHRY and CDR2 SYGVKD. This CDR3 region has 14 residues. About this clone itself: The antigen is not known.

Here immunoSEQ multiplex PCR was the method, and the copy in TCRdb shows in-frame clones only, minus some. Among about 88,000 clones listed, roughly 93% were seen once. The receptor was isolated from a human donor who was the organ donor for an intestinal transplant. The material was unstimulated CD4+ T cells sorted from spleen or lymph node cells, obtained before transplant. The chain is built from TRBV10-3 and TRBJ1-3, with no clear D. CDR3 protein: CATRTGNSGNTIYF. Here the CDR3 DNA reads TGTGCCACCAGGACGGGTAACTCTGGAAACACCATATATTTT.